This T cell receptor beta chain was found in a study of blood T cell repertoires in COVID-19. At the level of the study: Researchers got acute and convalescent COVID-19 samples from the United States, Italy and Spain. T cells, B-cell-depleted T cells, or PBMCs provided the cDNA or gDNA that served as material.

The V and J ends lost 5 bases and 3 bases respectively, with 13 bases between them. The CDR3 length is 14 residues. Germline lookup yields CDR1 MDHEN and CDR2 SYDVKM. As processed by the authors: The assay estimated nucleated cells by amplifying reference gene primers. Data came from immunoSEQ multiplex PCR; TCRdb stores just in-frame clones and leaves some out. V, J and clone size are taken as reported in that table, and D and trimming were inferred from the DNA itself. The sample has tens of thousands of clones, just under 90% seen once. The sequence was obtained from a man aged 55 to 69 with acute or convalescent COVID-19. Sequencing was performed on peripheral blood. This chain links TRBV28 with TRBJ1-1; D might be TRBD1 (5 bases). The CDR3: CASSPLGAHTEAFF. The CDR3 DNA reads as TGTGCCAGCAGTCCTCTAGGGGCGCACACTGAAGCTTTCTTT.